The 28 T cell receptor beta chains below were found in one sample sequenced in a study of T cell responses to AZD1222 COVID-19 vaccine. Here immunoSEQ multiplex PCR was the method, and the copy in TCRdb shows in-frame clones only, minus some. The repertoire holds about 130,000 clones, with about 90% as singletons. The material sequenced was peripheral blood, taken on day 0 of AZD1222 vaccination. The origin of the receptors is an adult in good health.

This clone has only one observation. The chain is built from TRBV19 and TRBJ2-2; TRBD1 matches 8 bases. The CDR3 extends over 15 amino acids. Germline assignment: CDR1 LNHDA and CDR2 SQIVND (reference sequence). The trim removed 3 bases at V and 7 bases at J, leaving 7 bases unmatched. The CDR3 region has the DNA TGTGCCAGTAGTATCGATAACAGGGGGGTCGGGGAGCTGTTTTTT. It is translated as CASSIDNRGVGELFF.

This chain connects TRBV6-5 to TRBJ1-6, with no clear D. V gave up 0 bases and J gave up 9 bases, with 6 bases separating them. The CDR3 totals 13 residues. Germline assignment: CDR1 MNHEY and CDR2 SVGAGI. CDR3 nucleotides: TGTGCCAGCAGTTACTCGAGAAGTTCACCCCTCCACTTT. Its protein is CASSYSRSSPLHF.

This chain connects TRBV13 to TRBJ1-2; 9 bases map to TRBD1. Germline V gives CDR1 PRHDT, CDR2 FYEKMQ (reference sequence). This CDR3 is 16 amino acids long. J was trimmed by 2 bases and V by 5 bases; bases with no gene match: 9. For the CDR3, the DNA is TGTGCCAGCAGCCCTAATGGACAGGGGTGGAACTATGGCTACACCTTC. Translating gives CASSPNGQGWNYGYTF.

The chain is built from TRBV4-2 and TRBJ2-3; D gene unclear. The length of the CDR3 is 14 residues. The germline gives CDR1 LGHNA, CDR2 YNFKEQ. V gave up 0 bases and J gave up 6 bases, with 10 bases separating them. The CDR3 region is CASSQDMLGDTQYF. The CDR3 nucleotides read TGTGCCAGCAGCCAAGATATGTTGGGGGATACGCAGTATTTT.

The CDR3 DNA is TGTGCCAGCAGCCCACAAGTCGCCGGAGCCTCACGGGAAAAACTGTTTTTT. Its protein is CASSPQVAGASREKLFF. The chain has TRBV14 and TRBJ1-4; D is ambiguous. Per the germline V gene, CDR1 is SGHDN and CDR2 is FVKESK. With 4 bases removed from V and 8 bases from J, the gap between germline ends came to 23 bases. The CDR3 covers 17 residues.

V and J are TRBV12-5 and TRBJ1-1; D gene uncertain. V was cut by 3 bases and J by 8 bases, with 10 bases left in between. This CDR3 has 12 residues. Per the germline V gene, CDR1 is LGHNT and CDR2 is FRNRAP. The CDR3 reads CASGLGRAEAFF. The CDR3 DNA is TGTGCTAGTGGTTTAGGCCGGGCAGAAGCTTTCTTT.

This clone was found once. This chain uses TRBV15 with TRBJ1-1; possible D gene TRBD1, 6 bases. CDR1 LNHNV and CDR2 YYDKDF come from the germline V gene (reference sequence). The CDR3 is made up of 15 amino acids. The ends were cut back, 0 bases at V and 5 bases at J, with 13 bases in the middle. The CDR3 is CATSREVAGETEAFF. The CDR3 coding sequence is TGTGCCACCAGCAGAGAGGTGGCAGGGGAGACTGAAGCTTTCTTT.

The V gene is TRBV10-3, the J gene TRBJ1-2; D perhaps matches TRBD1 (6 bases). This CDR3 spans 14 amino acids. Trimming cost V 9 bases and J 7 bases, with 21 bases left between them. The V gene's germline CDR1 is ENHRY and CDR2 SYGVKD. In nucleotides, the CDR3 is TGTGCCATTTCCCCCATCGGTTGGGGGGCTGGCTACACCTTC. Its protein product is CAISPIGWGAGYTF.

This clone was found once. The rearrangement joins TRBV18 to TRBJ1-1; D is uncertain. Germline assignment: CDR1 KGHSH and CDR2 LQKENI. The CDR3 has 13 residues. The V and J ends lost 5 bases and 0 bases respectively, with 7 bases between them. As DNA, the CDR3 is TGTGCCAGCTCAGCGGATATGAACACTGAAGCTTTCTTT. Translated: CASSADMNTEAFF.

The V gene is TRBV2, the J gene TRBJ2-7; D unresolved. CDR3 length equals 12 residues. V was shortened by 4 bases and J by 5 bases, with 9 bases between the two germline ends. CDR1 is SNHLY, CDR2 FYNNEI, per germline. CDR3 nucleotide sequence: TGTGCCAGCAGTGTGAAGAGAGACGAGCAGTACTTC. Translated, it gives CASSVKRDEQYF.

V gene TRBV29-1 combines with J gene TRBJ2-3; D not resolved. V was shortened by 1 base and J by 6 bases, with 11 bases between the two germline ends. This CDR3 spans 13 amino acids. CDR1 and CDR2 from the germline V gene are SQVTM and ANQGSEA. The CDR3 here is CSVEGAARDTQYF. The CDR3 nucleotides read TGCAGCGTTGAAGGGGCTGCCCGGGATACGCAGTATTTT.

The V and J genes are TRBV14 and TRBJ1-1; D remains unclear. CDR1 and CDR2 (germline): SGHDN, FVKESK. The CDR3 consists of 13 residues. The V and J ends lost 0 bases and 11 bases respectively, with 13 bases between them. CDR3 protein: CASSQEGRMGAFF. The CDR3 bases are TGTGCCAGCAGCCAAGAAGGGCGTATGGGGGCTTTCTTT.

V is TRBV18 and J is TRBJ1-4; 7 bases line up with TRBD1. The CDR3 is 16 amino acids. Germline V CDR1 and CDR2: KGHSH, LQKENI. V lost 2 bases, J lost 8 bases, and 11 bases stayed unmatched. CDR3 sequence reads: CASSPTGDRRGEKLFF. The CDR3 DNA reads TGTGCCAGCTCACCAACAGGGGACAGAAGGGGGGAAAAACTGTTTTTT.

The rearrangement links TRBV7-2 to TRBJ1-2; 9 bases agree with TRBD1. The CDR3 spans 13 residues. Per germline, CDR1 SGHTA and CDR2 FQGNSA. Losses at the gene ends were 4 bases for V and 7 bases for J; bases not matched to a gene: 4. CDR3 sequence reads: CASSYGQGSGYTF. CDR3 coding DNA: TGTGCCAGCAGCTACGGACAGGGGTCTGGCTACACCTTC.

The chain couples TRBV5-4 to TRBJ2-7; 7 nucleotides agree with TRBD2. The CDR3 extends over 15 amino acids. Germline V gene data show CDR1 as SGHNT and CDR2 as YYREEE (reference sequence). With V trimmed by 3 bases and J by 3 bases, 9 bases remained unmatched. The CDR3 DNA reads TGTGCCAGCAGCTCGGTAGGGACTACTCTCTACGAGCAGTACTTC. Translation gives CASSSVGTTLYEQYF.

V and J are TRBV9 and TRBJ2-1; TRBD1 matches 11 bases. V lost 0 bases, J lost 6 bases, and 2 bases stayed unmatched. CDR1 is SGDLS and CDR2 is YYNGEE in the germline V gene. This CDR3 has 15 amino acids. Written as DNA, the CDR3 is TGTGCCAGCAGCGTAGTAGGGACAGGGGGCAATGAGCAGTTCTTC. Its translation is CASSVVGTGGNEQFF.

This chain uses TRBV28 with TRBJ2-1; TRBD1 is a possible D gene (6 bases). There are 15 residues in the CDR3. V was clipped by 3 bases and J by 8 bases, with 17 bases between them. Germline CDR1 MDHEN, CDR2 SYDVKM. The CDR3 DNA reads TGTGCCAGCAGTTTCCGGGACAAAGCCATCTATGAGCAGTTCTTC. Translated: CASSFRDKAIYEQFF.

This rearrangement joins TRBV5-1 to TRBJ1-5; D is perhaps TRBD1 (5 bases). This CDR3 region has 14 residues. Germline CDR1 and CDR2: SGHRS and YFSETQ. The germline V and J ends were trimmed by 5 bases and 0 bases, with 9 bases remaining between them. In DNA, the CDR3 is TGCGCCAGCAGTCCGGACATTAGCAATCAGCCCCAGCATTTT. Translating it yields CASSPDISNQPQHF.

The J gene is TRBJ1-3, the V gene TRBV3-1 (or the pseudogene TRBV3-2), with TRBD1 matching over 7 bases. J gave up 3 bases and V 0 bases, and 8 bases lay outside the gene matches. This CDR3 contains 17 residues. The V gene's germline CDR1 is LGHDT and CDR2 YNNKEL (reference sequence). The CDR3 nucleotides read TGTGCCAGCAGCCAAGAAACGCGACAGGGCTATGGAAACACCATATATTTT. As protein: CASSQETRQGYGNTIYF.

This chain's CDR3 is CASTDLGRKQGRNQPQHF. The DNA of the CDR3 is TGTGCCAGTACCGACCTGGGGCGGAAACAGGGTAGAAATCAGCCCCAGCATTTT. The gene calls are TRBV19 and TRBJ1-5, with D possibly TRBD1 on 6 matching bases. This CDR3 is 18 amino acids long. Looked up from germline, CDR1 is LNHDA and CDR2 is SQIVND (reference sequence). V lost 7 bases and J lost 4, with 26 bases in between.

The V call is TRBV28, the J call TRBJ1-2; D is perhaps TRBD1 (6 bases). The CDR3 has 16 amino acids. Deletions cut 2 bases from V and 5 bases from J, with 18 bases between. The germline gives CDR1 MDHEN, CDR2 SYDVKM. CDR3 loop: CASSLAWGALGYGYTF. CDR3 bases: TGTGCCAGCAGTTTAGCTTGGGGGGCCCTCGGTTATGGCTACACCTTC.

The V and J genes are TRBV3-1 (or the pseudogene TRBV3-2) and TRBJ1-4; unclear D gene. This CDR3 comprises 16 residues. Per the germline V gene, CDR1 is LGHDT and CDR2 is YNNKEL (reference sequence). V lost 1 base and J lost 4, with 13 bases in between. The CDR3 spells CASSQVGLGVNEKLFF. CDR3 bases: TGTGCCAGCAGCCAAGTTGGTTTGGGAGTTAATGAAAAACTGTTTTTT.

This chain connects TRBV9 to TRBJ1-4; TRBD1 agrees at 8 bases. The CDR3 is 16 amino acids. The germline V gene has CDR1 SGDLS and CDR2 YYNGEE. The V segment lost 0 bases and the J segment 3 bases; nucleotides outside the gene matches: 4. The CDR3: CASSVEGQGPNEKLFF. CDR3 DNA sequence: TGTGCCAGCAGCGTAGAAGGACAGGGACCTAATGAAAAACTGTTTTTT.

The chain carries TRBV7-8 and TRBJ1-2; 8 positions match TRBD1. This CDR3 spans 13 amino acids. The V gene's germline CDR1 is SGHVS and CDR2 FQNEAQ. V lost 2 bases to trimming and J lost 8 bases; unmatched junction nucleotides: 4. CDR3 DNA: TGTGCCAGCAGCTTATCCAGGGGGCAGGGCTACACCTTC. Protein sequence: CASSLSRGQGYTF.

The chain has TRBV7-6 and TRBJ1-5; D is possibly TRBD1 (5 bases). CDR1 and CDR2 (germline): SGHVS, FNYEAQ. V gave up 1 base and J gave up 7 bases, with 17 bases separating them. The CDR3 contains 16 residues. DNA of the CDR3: TGTGCCAGCAGCTTAGGGGACTCGGGACCCGGGCAGCCCCAGCATTTT. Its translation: CASSLGDSGPGQPQHF.

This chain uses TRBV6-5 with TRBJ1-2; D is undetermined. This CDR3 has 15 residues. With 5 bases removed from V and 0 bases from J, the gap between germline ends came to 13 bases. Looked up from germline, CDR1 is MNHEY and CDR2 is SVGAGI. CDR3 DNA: TGTGCCAGCAGTCCGGGTGGAGGACCTAACTATGGCTACACCTTC. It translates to CASSPGGGPNYGYTF.

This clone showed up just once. The CDR3 is CASSDRTGSYEQYF. CDR3 sequence (DNA): TGTGCCAGCAGCGACCGGACAGGCTCCTACGAGCAGTACTTC. The chain employs TRBV5-4 and TRBJ2-7, with 7 bases matching TRBD1. From germline, CDR1 is SGHNT and CDR2 YYREEE (reference sequence). The CDR3 contains 14 residues. V lost 4 bases to trimming and J lost 0 bases; unmatched junction nucleotides: 4.

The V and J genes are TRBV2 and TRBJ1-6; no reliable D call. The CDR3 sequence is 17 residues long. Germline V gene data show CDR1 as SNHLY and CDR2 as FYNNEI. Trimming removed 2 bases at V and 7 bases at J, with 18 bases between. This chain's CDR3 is CASSELAVIRPNSPLHF. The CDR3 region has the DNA TGTGCCAGCAGTGAACTGGCAGTTATTCGTCCCAATTCACCCCTCCACTTT.